This TCR beta chain was captured in a study of cytomegalovirus exposure and HLA in healthy donors. Findings of the study overall: The authors listed 150 to 200 TCR beta chains as cytomegalovirus-associated. An analysis was carried out at a later point. It showed that HLA-associated TCR beta chains were more clonally expanded than equally common non-associated chains.

For this clone: The target antigen is unknown.

The CDR3 is 17 amino acids. Germline CDR1 MGHDK, CDR2 SYGVNS. V was cut by 3 bases and J by 4 bases, with 21 bases left in between. The PCR employed 60 Vbeta primers together with 13 Jbeta primers. Using immunoSEQ multiplex PCR, the repertoire was profiled, and TCRdb retains in-frame clones only, with some absent. The sample consists of approximately 100,000 clones, about 80% of them appearing once. V usage is TRBV25-1 and J usage is TRBJ1-1; D is uncertain. The sequence derives from a middle-aged man in good health and CMV-seronegative. Sequencing input: PBMCs. The DNA of the CDR3 is TGTGCCAGCAGTGATTGTAGACACCCCGGCGGGTGCACTGAAGCTTTCTTT. It specifies CASSDCRHPGGCTEAFF.